The next 8 T cell receptor beta chains were all read from a single sample in a study of patients and donors after allogeneic stem cell transplantation. TCRdb re-derived calls from the RT-PCR reads in MiXCR, one entry per CDR3 protein. The sample lists approximately 430,000 distinct CDR3 sequences, roughly 16% occurring once. Material: blood, either unsorted or a sorted T cell fraction (not recorded which). These receptors originate from a human donor who was either an allogeneic HSCT recipient or a stem cell or donor lymphocyte infusion donor (not recorded which). It is not recorded whose cells these are; they may come from a transplant donor.

The rearrangement uses TRBV9 and TRBJ1-1; TRBD1 matches at 10 bases. CDR1 is SGDLS and CDR2 is YYNGEE in the germline V gene. The CDR3 length is 14 residues. V gave up 5 bases and J gave up 2 bases; unmatched junction bases: 3. The CDR3 spells CASRKTGGNTEAFF. In DNA form, the CDR3 reads TGTGCCAGCAGAAAGACAGGGGGCAACACTGAAGCTTTCTTT.

This clonotype has just a few counts. This chain uses TRBV6-2 or TRBV6-3 with TRBJ2-2; D possibly corresponds to TRBD1 (6 bases). Germline V gene lookup returns CDR1 MNHEY and CDR2 SVGEGT. The CDR3 totals 15 residues. The V and J ends lost 2 bases and 3 bases respectively, with 10 bases between them. Here the CDR3 reads CASSYPGHYTGELFF. The CDR3 nucleotides read TGTGCCAGCAGTTACCCGGGACACTACACCGGGGAGCTGTTTTTT.

This clonotype showed up just a few times. The chain has TRBV5-1 and TRBJ1-1, with D unresolved. CDR3 size: 16 residues. Between the trimmed V and J ends, which lost 4 bases and 11 bases, there was a span of 27 bases. Germline CDR1 and CDR2: SGHRS and YFSETQ. CDR3 sequence reads: CASSPIGPSKSPVAFF. The CDR3 DNA reads TGCGCCAGCAGCCCGATCGGACCATCGAAATCTCCCGTTGCTTTCTTT. Full variable domain (missing parts from reference TRBV5-1 and TRBJ1-1): KAGVTQTPRYLIKTRGQQVTLSCSPISGHRSVSWYQQTPGQGLQFLFEYFSETQRNKGNFPGRFSGRQFSNSRSEMNVSTLELGDSALYLCASSPIGPSKSPVAFFGQGTRLTVV.

This clonotype was counted between two and nine times. This sequence joins TRBV2 and TRBJ1-1, with D tentatively TRBD1 (6 bases). This CDR3 comprises 14 residues. V dropped 8 bases and J dropped 6 bases, with 19 bases sitting between them. From germline, CDR1 is SNHLY and CDR2 FYNNEI. CDR3 protein: CASGGPNRAAEAFF. The CDR3 nucleotides read TGTGCCAGCGGGGGACCTAACAGGGCTGCTGAAGCTTTCTTT.

This clonotype occurred a few times. The chain couples TRBV4-2 to TRBJ2-1, with a weak D call TRBD2 (6 bases). This CDR3 has 17 amino acids. Trimming removed 4 bases at V and 4 bases at J, with 20 bases between. Germline V lookup: CDR1 LGHNA, CDR2 YNFKEQ. CDR3 DNA: TGTGCCAGCAGCCCTCTCCTCATTCAGCGGGCATACAATGAGCAGTTCTTC. This encodes CASSPLLIQRAYNEQFF.

This sequence joins TRBV5-6 and TRBJ2-2; TRBD1 might be the D (6 bases). Germline V gene sequence: CDR1 SGHDT, CDR2 YYEEEE. The CDR3 runs to 16 residues. V was shortened by 6 bases and J by 3 bases, with 18 bases between the two germline ends. The CDR3 region is CASNHPQGPDTGELFF. CDR3 sequence (DNA): TGTGCCAGCAACCACCCACAGGGCCCGGACACCGGGGAGCTGTTTTTT.

The rearrangement uses TRBV7-9 and TRBJ1-1; a possible D gene is TRBD1 (5 bases). Germline CDR1 is SEHNR and CDR2 is FQNEAQ (reference sequence). Trimming took 5 bases from V and 0 from J, leaving 16 bases between them. CDR3 size: 16 residues. DNA of the CDR3: TGTGCCAGCAGCCCACGACTTTCAGGGATGAACACTGAAGCTTTCTTT. Translated, it gives CASSPRLSGMNTEAFF. The full variable domain, in which reference TRBV7-9 and TRBJ1-1 provide the parts outside the CDR3, is DTGVSQNPRHKITKRGQNVTFRCDPISEHNRLYWYRQTLGQGPEFLTYFQNEAQLEKSRLLSDRFSAERPKGSFSTLEIQRTEQGDSAMYLCASSPRLSGMNTEAFFGQGTRLTVV.

The rearrangement joins TRBV9 to TRBJ2-3, with 7 bases lining up with TRBD1. Germline-derived CDR1 and CDR2 are SGDLS and YYNGEE. V gave up 2 bases and J gave up 0 bases; unmatched junction bases: 9. The CDR3 has 17 residues. The CDR3 DNA is TGTGCCAGCAGCGTGAGACCCCGGACAGGAAGCACAGATACGCAGTATTTT. Protein: CASSVRPRTGSTDTQYF.